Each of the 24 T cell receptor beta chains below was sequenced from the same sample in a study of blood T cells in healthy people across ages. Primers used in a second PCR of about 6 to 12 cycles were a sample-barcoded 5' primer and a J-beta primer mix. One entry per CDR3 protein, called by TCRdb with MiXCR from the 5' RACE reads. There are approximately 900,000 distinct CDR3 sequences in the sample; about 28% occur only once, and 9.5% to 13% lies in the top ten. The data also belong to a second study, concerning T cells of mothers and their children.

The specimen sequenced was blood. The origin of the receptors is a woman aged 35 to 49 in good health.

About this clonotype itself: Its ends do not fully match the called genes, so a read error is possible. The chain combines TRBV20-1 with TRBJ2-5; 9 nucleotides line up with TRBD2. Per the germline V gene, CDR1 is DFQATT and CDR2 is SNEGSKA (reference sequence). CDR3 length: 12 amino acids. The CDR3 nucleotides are TGCAGTGCTGGGACTAGCAAAGATACCCAGTACTTC. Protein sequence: CSAGTSKDTQYF.

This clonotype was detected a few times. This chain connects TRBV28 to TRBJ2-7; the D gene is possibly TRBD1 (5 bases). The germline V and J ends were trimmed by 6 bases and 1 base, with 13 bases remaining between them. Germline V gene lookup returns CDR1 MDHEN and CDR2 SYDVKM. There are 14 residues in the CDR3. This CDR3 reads CASSPFAGSYEQYF. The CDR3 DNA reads TGTGCCAGCAGCCCATTCGCAGGGTCCTACGAGCAGTACTTC.

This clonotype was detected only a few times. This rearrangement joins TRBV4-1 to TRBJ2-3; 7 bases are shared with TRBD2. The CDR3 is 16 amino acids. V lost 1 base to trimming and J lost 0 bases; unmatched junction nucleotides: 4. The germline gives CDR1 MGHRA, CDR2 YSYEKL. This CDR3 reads CASSQARRGSTDTQYF. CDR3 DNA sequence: TGCGCCAGCAGCCAAGCAAGGCGGGGGAGCACAGATACGCAGTATTTT.

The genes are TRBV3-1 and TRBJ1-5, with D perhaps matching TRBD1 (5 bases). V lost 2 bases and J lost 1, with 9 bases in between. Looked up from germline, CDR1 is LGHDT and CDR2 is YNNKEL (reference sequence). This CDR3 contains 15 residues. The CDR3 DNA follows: TGTGCCAGCAGCCAAATGGGGCTAAGCAATCAGCCCCAGCATTTT. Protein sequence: CASSQMGLSNQPQHF.

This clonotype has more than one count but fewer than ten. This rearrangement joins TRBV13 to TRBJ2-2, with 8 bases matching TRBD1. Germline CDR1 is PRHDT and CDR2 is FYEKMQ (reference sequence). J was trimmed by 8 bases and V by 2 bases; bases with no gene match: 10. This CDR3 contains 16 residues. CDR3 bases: TGTGCCAGCAGCTTATCCGGGACAGGAATCACTGGGGAGCTGTTTTTT. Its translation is CASSLSGTGITGELFF. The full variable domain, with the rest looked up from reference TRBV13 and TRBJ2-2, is AAGVIQSPRHLIKEKRETATLKCYPIPRHDTVYWYQQGPGQDPQFLISFYEKMQSDKGSIPDRFSAQQFSDYHSELNMSSLELGDSALYFCASSLSGTGITGELFFGEGSRLTVL.

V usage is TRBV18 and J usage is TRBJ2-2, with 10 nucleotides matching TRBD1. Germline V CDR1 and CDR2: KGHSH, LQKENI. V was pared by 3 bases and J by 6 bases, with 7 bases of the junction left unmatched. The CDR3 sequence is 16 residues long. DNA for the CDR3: TGTGCCAGCTCACCGGGACAGGGGTTGGCGGCCGGGGAGCTGTTTTTT. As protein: CASSPGQGLAAGELFF.

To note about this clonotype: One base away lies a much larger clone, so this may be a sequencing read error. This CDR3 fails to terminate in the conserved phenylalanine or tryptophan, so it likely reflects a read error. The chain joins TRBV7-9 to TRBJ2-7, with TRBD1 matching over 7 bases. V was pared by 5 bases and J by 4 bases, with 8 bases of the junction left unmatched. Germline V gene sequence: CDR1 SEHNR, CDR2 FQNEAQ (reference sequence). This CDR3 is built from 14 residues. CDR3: CASSAQGVVYEQYC. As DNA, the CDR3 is TGTGCCAGCAGCGCGCAGGGGGTTGTGTACGAGCAGTACTGC.

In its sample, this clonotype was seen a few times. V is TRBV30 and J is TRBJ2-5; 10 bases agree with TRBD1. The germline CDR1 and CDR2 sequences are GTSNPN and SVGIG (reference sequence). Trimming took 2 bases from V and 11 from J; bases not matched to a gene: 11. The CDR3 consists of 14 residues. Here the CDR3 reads CAWSSRTGGTLQYF. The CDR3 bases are TGTGCCTGGAGTTCCCGGACAGGGGGAACGCTTCAGTACTTC.

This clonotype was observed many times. The CDR3 loop is CASSRSRDRVVQYF. In nucleotides, the CDR3 is TGTGCCAGCAGCCGATCCCGGGACAGGGTCGTTCAGTACTTC. The chain couples TRBV7-9 to TRBJ2-4; TRBD1 matches 9 bases. V shed 5 bases and J 11 bases; nucleotides not matched to a gene: 10. This CDR3 is 14 amino acids long. Germline V gene data show CDR1 as SEHNR and CDR2 as FQNEAQ (reference sequence).

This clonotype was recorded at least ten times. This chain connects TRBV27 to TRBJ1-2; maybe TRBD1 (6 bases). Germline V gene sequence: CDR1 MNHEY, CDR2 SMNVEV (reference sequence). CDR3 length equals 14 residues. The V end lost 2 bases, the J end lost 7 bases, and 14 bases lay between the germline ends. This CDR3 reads CASSLGQGPTGYTF. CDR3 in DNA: TGTGCCAGCAGTTTAGGGCAGGGGCCCACTGGCTACACCTTC.

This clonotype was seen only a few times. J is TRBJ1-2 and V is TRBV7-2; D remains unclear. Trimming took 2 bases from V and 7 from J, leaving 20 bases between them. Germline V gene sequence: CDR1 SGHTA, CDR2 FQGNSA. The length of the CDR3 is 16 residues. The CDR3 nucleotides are TGTGCCAGCAGCTTATTATATGATTTGAGGGTTGGTGGCTACACCTTC. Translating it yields CASSLLYDLRVGGYTF.

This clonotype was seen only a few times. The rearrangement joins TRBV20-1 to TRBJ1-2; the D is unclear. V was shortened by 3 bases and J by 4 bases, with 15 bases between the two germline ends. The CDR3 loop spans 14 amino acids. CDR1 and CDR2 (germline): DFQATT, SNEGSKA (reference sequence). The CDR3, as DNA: TGCAGTGCTAGTGGGCTAGGCCAGCGCTATGGCTACACCTTC. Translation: CSASGLGQRYGYTF.

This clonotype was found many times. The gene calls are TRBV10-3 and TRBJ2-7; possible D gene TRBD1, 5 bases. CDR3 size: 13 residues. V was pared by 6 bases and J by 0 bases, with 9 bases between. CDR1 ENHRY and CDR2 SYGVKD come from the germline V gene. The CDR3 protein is CAIRGRDSYEQYF. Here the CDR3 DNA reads TGTGCCATCAGGGGCAGGGACTCCTACGAGCAGTACTTC.

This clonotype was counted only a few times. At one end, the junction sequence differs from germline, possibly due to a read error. This chain's CDR3 is CASSLALRGFGTDTQYF. The CDR3 DNA sequence: TGTGCCAGCAGCCTAGCCTTAAGGGGTTTTGGCACAGATACGCAGTATTTT. The V gene is TRBV7-2, the J gene TRBJ2-3, with D perhaps assigned TRBD1 or TRBD2 (5 bases each). Germline V gene lookup returns CDR1 SGHTA and CDR2 FQGNSA. CDR3 length equals 17 residues.

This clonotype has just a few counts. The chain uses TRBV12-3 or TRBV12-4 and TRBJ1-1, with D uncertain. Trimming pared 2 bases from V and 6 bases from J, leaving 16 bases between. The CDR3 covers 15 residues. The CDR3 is CASSLSVDPKAEAFF. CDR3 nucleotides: TGTGCCAGCAGTTTATCGGTAGACCCCAAGGCTGAAGCTTTCTTT.

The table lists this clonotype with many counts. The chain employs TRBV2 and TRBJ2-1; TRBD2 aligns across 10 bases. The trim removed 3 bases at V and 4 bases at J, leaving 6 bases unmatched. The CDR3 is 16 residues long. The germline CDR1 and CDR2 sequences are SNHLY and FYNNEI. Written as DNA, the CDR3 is TGTGCCAGCAGTGACCAGCGGGGGGGACGTTACAATGAGCAGTTCTTC. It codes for CASSDQRGGRYNEQFF.

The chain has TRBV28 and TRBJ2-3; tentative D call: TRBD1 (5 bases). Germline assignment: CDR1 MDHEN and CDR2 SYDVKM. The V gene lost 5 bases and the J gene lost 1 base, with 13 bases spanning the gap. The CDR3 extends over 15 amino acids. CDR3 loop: CASSPQGSGTDTQYF. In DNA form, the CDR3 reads TGTGCCAGCAGTCCGCAGGGATCGGGCACAGATACGCAGTATTTT.

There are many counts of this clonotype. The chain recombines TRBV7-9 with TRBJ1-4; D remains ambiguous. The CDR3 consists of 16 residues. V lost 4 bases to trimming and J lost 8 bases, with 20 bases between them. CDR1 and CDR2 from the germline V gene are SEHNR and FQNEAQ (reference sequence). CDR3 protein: CASSSDLVGSREKLFF. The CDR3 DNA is TGTGCCAGCAGCTCCGACTTGGTGGGGTCTCGGGAAAAACTGTTTTTT.

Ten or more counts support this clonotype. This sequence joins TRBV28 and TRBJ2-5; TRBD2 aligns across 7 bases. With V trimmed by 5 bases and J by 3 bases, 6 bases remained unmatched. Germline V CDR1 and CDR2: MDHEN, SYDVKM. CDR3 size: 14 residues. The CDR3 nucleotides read TGTGCCAGCAGTGTTCCGGGAGGAAAAGAGACCCAGTACTTC. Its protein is CASSVPGGKETQYF.

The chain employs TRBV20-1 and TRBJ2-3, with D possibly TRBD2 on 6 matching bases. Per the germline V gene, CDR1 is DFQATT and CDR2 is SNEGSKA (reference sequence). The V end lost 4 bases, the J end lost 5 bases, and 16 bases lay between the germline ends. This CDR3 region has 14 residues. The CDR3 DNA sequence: TGCAGTGCTAACGGCTGGCGAGCGGGAGATACGCAGTATTTT. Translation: CSANGWRAGDTQYF.

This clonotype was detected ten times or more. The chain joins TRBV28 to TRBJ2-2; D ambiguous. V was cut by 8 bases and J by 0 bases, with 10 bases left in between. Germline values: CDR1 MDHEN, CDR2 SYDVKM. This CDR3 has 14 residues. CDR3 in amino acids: CASLDGSNTGELFF. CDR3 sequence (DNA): TGTGCCAGCCTCGACGGGTCGAACACCGGGGAGCTGTTTTTT. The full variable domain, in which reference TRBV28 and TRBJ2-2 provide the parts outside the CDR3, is DVKVTQSSRYLVKRTGEKVFLECVQDMDHENMFWYRQDPGLGLRLIYFSYDVKMKEKGDIPEGYSVSREKKERFSLILESASTNQTSMYLCASLDGSNTGELFFGEGSRLTVL.

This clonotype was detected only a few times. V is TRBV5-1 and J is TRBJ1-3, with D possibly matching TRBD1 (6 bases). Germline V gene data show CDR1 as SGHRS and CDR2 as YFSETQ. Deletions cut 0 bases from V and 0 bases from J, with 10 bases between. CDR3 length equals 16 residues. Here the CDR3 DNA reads TGCGCCAGCAGCTTGGGGGGGACACCCTCTGGAAACACCATATATTTT. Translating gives CASSLGGTPSGNTIYF. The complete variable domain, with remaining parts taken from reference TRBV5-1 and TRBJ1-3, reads KAGVTQTPRYLIKTRGQQVTLSCSPISGHRSVSWYQQTPGQGLQFLFEYFSETQRNKGNFPGRFSGRQFSNSRSEMNVSTLELGDSALYLCASSLGGTPSGNTIYFGEGSWLTVV.

DNA for the CDR3: TGCAGTGCTAGAGATCCCCAAGGAGCAGAGACCTACGAGCAGTACTTC. The encoded protein is CSARDPQGAETYEQYF. J is TRBJ2-7 and V is TRBV20-1; D is unclear. Trimming took 0 bases from V and 2 from J, leaving 17 bases between them. The CDR3 extends over 16 amino acids. The germline V gene encodes CDR1 DFQATT and CDR2 SNEGSKA (reference sequence).

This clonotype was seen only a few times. The CDR3 loop is CASSHNRGHGELFF. The CDR3 DNA reads TGTGCCAGCAGTCATAACAGGGGGCACGGGGAGCTGTTTTTT. J is TRBJ2-2 and V is TRBV6-2 or TRBV6-3; 9 nucleotides line up with TRBD1. The CDR3 runs 14 residues. CDR1 is MNHEY, CDR2 SVGEGT, per germline. J was trimmed by 7 bases and V by 5 bases; bases with no gene match: 5.